This T cell receptor beta chain was recorded in a study of metastatic and nonmetastatic thyroid tumors. Study-level information: Repertoires from malignant and benign thyroid patients were compared across blood and tumor or nodule tissue. General study findings and limits: Across blood and tumor, TCR beta diversity in malignant thyroid tumors was reportedly significantly higher than in benign nodules.

With respect to this clone: As yet, its antigen is unknown.

No treatment had been given to any patient before thyroid surgery. Authors' data handling: The study took CDR3 differences across clinicopathological groups and made a distant-metastasis classifier for papillary thyroid cancer from them. TCRdb re-called the PCR reads with MiXCR. The V and J calls were not made by the authors but by TCRdb's processing. This sample has around 41,000 clones, with approximately 28% found just once. The V gene's germline CDR1 is MNHEY and CDR2 SVGEGT. Trimming removed 7 bases from V and 4 bases from J, with 11 bases in between. This CDR3 is built from 13 residues. The material sequenced was blood. The TCR originated in a male donor with papillary thyroid cancer or a benign thyroid nodule (not recorded which). Some clones in this sample may be carry-over from other donors' samples. The rearrangement joins TRBV6-2 or TRBV6-3 to TRBJ1-5, with no clear D. Here the CDR3 DNA reads TGTGCCAGCAAGGCCATCGGGAATCAGCCCCAGCATTTT. This translates into CASKAIGNQPQHF.